This T cell receptor (beta chain) comes out of a study of blood T cell repertoires in COVID-19. Assay used: immunoSEQ multiplex PCR; TCRdb lists only in-frame clones, some missing. Of about 200,000 clones in the sample, around 89% were seen once. In its sample, this clone was seen a few times. V shed 4 bases, J shed 5 bases, and the junction held 10 bases outside the gene matches. Germline values: CDR1 SGHRS, CDR2 YFSETQ. The CDR3 spans 15 residues. The rearrangement uses TRBV5-1 and TRBJ2-7; 9 bases are a match to TRBD1. The clonotype comes from a woman younger than 35 who had recovered from COVID-19. The sample consisted of PBMCs or T cells enriched from blood (not recorded which). The DNA for the CDR3 is TGCGCCAGCAGCCTAGGACAGGGGCGGTTTCACGAGCAGTACTTC. Translating gives CASSLGQGRFHEQYF.